Listed here is a single T cell receptor (beta chain). This specimen comes from a study of blood T cell repertoires in COVID-19. About the research overall: Acute and convalescent COVID-19 specimens originated in the United States, Italy and Spain.

The CDR3 extends over 18 amino acids. Germline CDR1 is WSHSY and CDR2 is SAAADI. Losses at the gene ends were 4 bases for V and 4 bases for J; bases not matched to a gene: 14. Clones were sequenced by immunoSEQ multiplex PCR, and TCRdb holds only the in-frame ones, with some missing. The data contain approximately 60,000 clones, approximately 95% of them seen just once; the ten biggest clones take up 2.9%. The specimen was peripheral blood. The receptor's source is a man between 65 and 79 years old with active COVID-19. The J gene is TRBJ2-2, the V gene TRBV10-2; TRBD2 matches at 8 bases. DNA of the CDR3: TGCGCCAGCAGTGGCCCGGGACTAGTAGGAGCTGCCACCGGGGAGCTGTTTTTT. Translating gives CASSGPGLVGAATGELFF.